These 20 T cell receptor beta chains originate from one sample sequenced in a study of early stage breast cancer tumors. Method: immunoSEQ multiplex PCR; TCRdb's copy keeps in-frame clones and lacks some. The sample contains about 9,500 clones, 65% to 70% of which appear only once. Sequencing was carried out using breast tumor tissue. The source of these receptors is a person aged 50 to 59 with breast cancer.

The chain joins TRBV5-1 to TRBJ2-5; TRBD1 is a possible D gene (5 bases). The germline V gene has CDR1 SGHRS and CDR2 YFSETQ. CDR3 length: 15 residues. The V and J ends lost 0 bases and 1 base respectively, with 10 bases between them. The CDR3 bases are TGCGCCAGCAGCTTGGCACCAGGGCCCCAAGAGACCCAGTACTTC. Protein sequence: CASSLAPGPQETQYF.

This clone came up once. V usage is TRBV9 and J usage is TRBJ1-5; no clear D. Germline CDR1 SGDLS, CDR2 YYNGEE. Trimming stripped 0 bases from V and 3 bases from J, with 4 bases between. The CDR3 totals 13 residues. The CDR3 DNA sequence: TGTGCCAGCAGCGTAGGACCCAATCAGCCCCAGCATTTT. Its translation is CASSVGPNQPQHF.

V usage is TRBV10-3 and J usage is TRBJ2-5; D is uncertain. V was trimmed by 0 bases and J by 4 bases, leaving 3 bases between them. The CDR3 consists of 12 residues. Looked up from germline, CDR1 is ENHRY and CDR2 is SYGVKD. Written as DNA, the CDR3 is TGTGCCATCAGTGAGTCCTTAGAGACCCAGTACTTC. The encoded protein is CAISESLETQYF.

V gene TRBV5-4 combines with J gene TRBJ2-5; possibly TRBD1 or TRBD2 for D (5 bases each). The CDR3 contains 14 residues. V lost 4 bases, J lost 2 bases, and 12 bases lay in between. Germline lookup yields CDR1 SGHNT and CDR2 YYREEE (reference sequence). The CDR3, as DNA: TGTGCCAGCAGCCCCGGGACCTCTCAAGAGACCCAGTACTTC. It translates to CASSPGTSQETQYF.

Regarding this clone: The junction shows a germline mismatch at one end, possibly a read error. CDR3 in amino acids: CASSAGSLLLAGGELFF. The CDR3 region has the DNA TGTGCCAGCAGCGCCGGCTCCCTTCTTCTAGCGGGGGGGGAACTGTTTTTT. The chain is built from TRBV9 and TRBJ2-2; TRBD2 agrees at 12 bases. The CDR3 has 17 amino acids. Germline V gene sequence: CDR1 SGDLS, CDR2 YYNGEE.

CDR3 in DNA: TGTGCCAGCACCCAGACAACAGATACGCAGTATTTT. It translates to CASTQTTDTQYF. The gene calls are TRBV28 and TRBJ2-3; D is undetermined. Germline values: CDR1 MDHEN, CDR2 SYDVKM. The V gene lost 7 bases and the J gene lost 3 bases, with 8 bases spanning the gap. This CDR3 region has 12 residues. The full variable domain, its missing parts supplied by reference TRBV28 and TRBJ2-3, is DVKVTQSSRYLVKRTGEKVFLECVQDMDHENMFWYRQDPGLGLRLIYFSYDVKMKEKGDIPEGYSVSREKKERFSLILESASTNQTSMYLCASTQTTDTQYFGPGTRLTVL.

The chain uses TRBV28 and TRBJ2-1; 7 positions match TRBD2. J gave up 1 base and V 8 bases, and 11 bases lay outside the gene matches. The CDR3 totals 16 residues. CDR1 MDHEN and CDR2 SYDVKM come from the germline V gene. As DNA, the CDR3 is TGTGCCAGCCGCAGAGCAAGCGGGATTTCCTACAATGAGCAGTTCTTC. It translates to CASRRASGISYNEQFF.

V usage is TRBV7-8 and J usage is TRBJ2-4, with TRBD1 matching over 7 bases. The V segment lost 2 bases and the J segment 5 bases; nucleotides outside the gene matches: 3. From germline, CDR1 is SGHVS and CDR2 FQNEAQ. The CDR3 is 14 residues long. The CDR3 is CASSLLTGQNIQYF. As DNA, the CDR3 is TGTGCCAGCAGCTTATTGACAGGGCAAAACATTCAGTACTTC.

This sequence joins TRBV2 and TRBJ1-3; weak D call: TRBD1 (6 bases). Between the trimmed V and J ends, which lost 0 bases and 2 bases, there was a span of 11 bases. This CDR3 is 16 amino acids long. CDR1 SNHLY and CDR2 FYNNEI come from the germline V gene. Here the CDR3 DNA reads TGTGCCAGCAGTGAAGCGAGGGGGAGCGCTGGAAACACCATATATTTT. Its translation is CASSEARGSAGNTIYF.

The V and J genes are TRBV21-1 and TRBJ2-1; TRBD2 is taken as the D call from the table, unchecked against the DNA. TRBV21-1 is reported as a pseudogene. There are 17 residues in the CDR3. DNA for the CDR3: TGTGCCAGCAGCAAAGGATTGAGAAGGAGCTCCTACAATGAGCAGTTCTTC. Amino acids: CASSKGLRRSSYNEQFF.

The rearrangement uses TRBV4-2 and TRBJ2-6, with D unresolved. Trimming removed 5 bases from V and 4 bases from J, with 6 bases in between. This CDR3 comprises 13 residues. CDR1 is LGHNA and CDR2 is YNFKEQ in the germline V gene. The CDR3 protein is CASSEAGANVLTF. CDR3 nucleotide sequence: TGTGCCAGCAGCGAGGCCGGGGCCAACGTCCTGACTTTC.

The chain is built from TRBV7-2 and TRBJ2-7; 8 positions match TRBD2. V was clipped by 5 bases and J by 1 base; unmatched bases: 10. In germline, CDR1 is SGHTA, CDR2 FQGNSA. This CDR3 spans 16 amino acids. CDR3 protein: CASSVPRSGGSYEQYF. The CDR3, as DNA: TGTGCCAGCAGCGTCCCAAGGAGCGGGGGTTCCTACGAGCAGTACTTC.

This chain connects TRBV19 to TRBJ2-3; D ambiguous. Germline loops: CDR1 LNHDA, CDR2 SQIVND (reference sequence). The CDR3 has 13 amino acids. Trimming left V 5 bases short and J 2 bases short, with 8 bases between. The CDR3 bases are TGTGCCAGTAGTTACACAATCACAGATACGCAGTATTTT. Amino acid sequence: CASSYTITDTQYF.

The genes are TRBV27 and TRBJ2-3; TRBD2 agrees at 8 bases. The germline V gene has CDR1 MNHEY and CDR2 SMNVEV (reference sequence). The V and J ends lost 5 bases and 3 bases, in that order; junction bases with no gene match: 10. This CDR3 is built from 16 residues. The CDR3 loop is CASSPIGLAKTDTQYF. CDR3 DNA sequence: TGTGCCAGCAGTCCTATAGGACTAGCCAAGACAGATACGCAGTATTTT.

This clone has only a few counts. Other DNA sequences of this sample code for an identical CDR3. The V call is TRBV14, the J call TRBJ2-7, with D hard to call. Germline lookup yields CDR1 SGHDN and CDR2 FVKESK. The CDR3 runs 12 residues. The V end was cut by 1 base, the J end by 3 bases, with 4 bases between. The CDR3 DNA is TGTGCCAGCAGCCAAGGGGGCTACGAGCAGTACTTC. It yields the protein CASSQGGYEQYF.

V is TRBV9 and J is TRBJ2-7; TRBD2 agrees at 9 bases. The CDR3 is 15 amino acids. Losses at the gene ends were 4 bases for V and 3 bases for J; bases not matched to a gene: 8. Germline V gives CDR1 SGDLS, CDR2 YYNGEE. Here the CDR3 reads CASSPRSTSGYEQYF. The CDR3 DNA sequence: TGTGCCAGCAGCCCCCGTTCGACTAGCGGCTACGAGCAGTACTTC.

This clone was detected a few times. The genes are TRBV10-1 and TRBJ2-1, with 8 bases matching TRBD2. Trimming cost V 0 bases and J 8 bases; bases outside gene matches: 6. The CDR3 sequence is 15 residues long. Germline V lookup: CDR1 WNHNN, CDR2 SYGVQD (reference sequence). CDR3 coding DNA: TGCGCCAGCAGTGAGTCCCAGCGGGGGTCGGATGAGCAGTTCTTC. This encodes CASSESQRGSDEQFF.

The CDR3 here is CASSLVSGRADEQYF. As DNA, the CDR3 is TGTGCCAGCAGCTTAGTTAGCGGGAGGGCAGACGAGCAGTACTTC. The chain links TRBV7-2 to TRBJ2-7, with 11 bases lining up with TRBD2. CDR1 and CDR2 from the germline V gene are SGHTA and FQGNSA. The CDR3 spans 15 residues. V lost 1 base, J lost 5 bases, and 4 bases stayed unmatched.

The chain employs TRBV2 and TRBJ2-5; 7 nucleotides agree with TRBD2. The CDR3 sequence is 14 residues long. Germline loops: CDR1 SNHLY, CDR2 FYNNEI. The CDR3 loop reads CASLPGGYQETQYF. The CDR3, as DNA: TGTGCGTCCCTCCCCGGGGGGTACCAAGAGACCCAGTACTTC. Filled out from reference TRBV2 and TRBJ2-5, the complete variable domain reads EPEVTQTPSHQVTQMGQEVILRCVPISNHLYFYWYRQILGQKVEFLVSFYNNEISEKSEIFDDQFSVERPDGSNFTLKIRSTKLEDSAMYFCASLPGGYQETQYFGPGTRLLVL.

This sequence joins TRBV7-6 and TRBJ2-3; TRBD1 agrees at 7 bases. Trimming took 2 bases from V and 3 from J; bases not matched to a gene: 11. Per germline, CDR1 SGHVS and CDR2 FNYEAQ. The length of the CDR3 is 17 residues. The CDR3 nucleotides read TGTGCCAGCAGCTTATGGGCAGGGGGTCAGGTAACAGATACGCAGTATTTT. Amino acid sequence: CASSLWAGGQVTDTQYF.